The 28 T cell receptor beta chains below come from one sample, sequenced in a study of metastatic and nonmetastatic thyroid tumors. No treatment of any kind had been given to any patient before thyroid surgery. TCRdb re-called the PCR reads via MiXCR. The sample comprises 15,000 or so clones, around 3.9% of which are singletons, and roughly 26% rests with the top ten. Sequencing input: tumor tissue. These receptors came from a female donor with papillary thyroid cancer or a benign thyroid nodule (not recorded which). Some clones in this sample may be carry-over from other donors' samples.

The J gene is TRBJ2-7, the V gene TRBV27; D ambiguous. Trimming took off 5 bases at V and 0 bases at J, with 14 bases between the two ends. The germline CDR1 and CDR2 sequences are MNHEY and SMNVEV (reference sequence). The CDR3 loop spans 15 amino acids. CDR3 DNA: TGTGCCAGCAGTCCCAGAGGTCTAGGCTCCTACGAGCAGTACTTC. This translates into CASSPRGLGSYEQYF.

This clone was seen more than once but under ten times. One end of the junction varies from germline; a read error may be responsible. V is TRBV6-5 and J is TRBJ2-7; 9 positions match TRBD2. The CDR3 runs to 13 residues. In germline, CDR1 is MNHEY, CDR2 SVGAGI. The CDR3 DNA reads TGTGCCAGCAGTCACTCCAGGACTAGCGATCGGTACTTC. Amino acids: CASSHSRTSDRYF.

By sample share, this clone is medium-sized. The chain is built from TRBV2 and TRBJ2-1, with D possibly matching TRBD2 (5 bases). V gave up 6 bases and J gave up 3 bases, with 15 bases separating them. From germline, CDR1 is SNHLY and CDR2 FYNNEI. The CDR3 consists of 15 residues. The CDR3 sequence: CASSPDYLSYNEQFF. The CDR3 DNA is TGTGCCAGCAGCCCCGACTACTTAAGCTACAATGAGCAGTTCTTC.

This clone occurred a few times. The J gene is TRBJ2-3, the V gene TRBV6-4; 13 nucleotides agree with TRBD2. The CDR3 runs to 15 residues. V gave up 8 bases and J gave up 3 bases; unmatched junction bases: 5. The germline gives CDR1 MRHNA, CDR2 SNTAGT. The CDR3 region has the DNA TGTGCCAGCTCACCACTAGCGGGAGGGACAGATACGCAGTATTTT. Its protein is CASSPLAGGTDTQYF.

The chain uses TRBV12-3 or TRBV12-4 and TRBJ2-7; maybe TRBD1 (6 bases). Trimming stripped 2 bases from V and 5 bases from J, with 10 bases between. The CDR3 has 13 amino acids. DNA of the CDR3: TGTGCCAGCAGTTTACAGGGGATACACGAGCAGTACTTC. Translating it yields CASSLQGIHEQYF.

This chain links TRBV7-2 with TRBJ2-7; the D call may be TRBD1 or TRBD2 (7 bases each). This CDR3 region has 14 residues. Trimming took off 11 bases at V and 3 bases at J, with 20 bases between the two ends. Germline V lookup: CDR1 SGHTA, CDR2 FQGNSA. This CDR3 reads CASAGEGAFYEQYF. CDR3 coding DNA: TGTGCCTCCGCGGGGGAGGGGGCGTTCTACGAGCAGTACTTC.

The chain carries TRBV9 and TRBJ2-1, with 11 bases lining up with TRBD2. CDR1 is SGDLS, CDR2 YYNGEE, per germline. The V gene end was trimmed by 0 bases and the J gene end by 4 bases; junction bases not matched to a gene: 3. The CDR3 runs to 16 residues. This CDR3 is CASSVDRTSGYNEQFF. The CDR3 bases are TGTGCCAGCAGCGTAGACCGGACTAGCGGGTACAATGAGCAGTTCTTC. Full variable domain (remainder filled in from reference TRBV9 and TRBJ2-1): DSGVTQTPKHLITATGQRVTLRCSPRSGDLSVYWYQQSLDQGLQFLIQYYNGEERAKGNILERFSAQQFPDLHSELNLSSLELGDSALYFCASSVDRTSGYNEQFFGPGTRLTVL.

This clone was observed a few times. This chain joins TRBV12-3 or TRBV12-4 and TRBJ1-6, with no clear D. The CDR3 runs to 13 residues. The ends were cut back, 3 bases at V and 7 bases at J, with 7 bases in the middle. The CDR3: CASSLRANSPLHF. CDR3 sequence (DNA): TGTGCCAGCAGTTTGAGGGCCAATTCACCCCTCCACTTT.

The CDR3 spells CASGDGTHEQYF. The CDR3, as DNA: TGCGCCAGCGGCGATGGGACCCACGAGCAGTACTTC. This chain uses TRBV4-1 with TRBJ2-7; either TRBD1 or TRBD2 may supply D (5 bases each). The CDR3 has 12 amino acids. Germline assignment: CDR1 MGHRA and CDR2 YSYEKL. The ends were cut back, 8 bases at V and 5 bases at J, with 13 bases in the middle.

V gene TRBV6-2 or TRBV6-3 combines with J gene TRBJ2-7; the match to TRBD1 covers 7 bases. Germline assignment: CDR1 MNHEY and CDR2 SVGEGT. V lost 6 bases to trimming and J lost 4 bases; unmatched junction nucleotides: 9. The CDR3 is made up of 14 amino acids. This CDR3 is CASRGDRQGYEQYF. CDR3 DNA sequence: TGTGCCAGCAGAGGCGACCGACAGGGTTACGAGCAGTACTTC.

The CDR3 sequence is CASSPRAGETQYF. CDR3 DNA: TGCGCCAGCAGCCCTCGGGCGGGAGAGACCCAGTACTTC. The chain uses TRBV4-1 and TRBJ2-5; a weak D match, TRBD2 (5 bases). Germline assignment: CDR1 MGHRA and CDR2 YSYEKL. Trimming shortened V by 4 bases and J by 4 bases, and 10 bases separated the two germline ends. CDR3 length: 13 amino acids.

This chain uses TRBV6-9 with TRBJ2-7; D ambiguous. V lost 4 bases, J lost 5 bases, and 6 bases lay in between. Germline assignment: CDR1 MNHGY and CDR2 SVAAGI. The CDR3 spans 11 residues. In DNA, the CDR3 is TGTGCCAGCAGTTGGGCCCACGAGCAGTACTTC. Encoded protein: CASSWAHEQYF.

This clone was observed a handful of times. The chain joins TRBV28 to TRBJ2-3; TRBD1 aligns across 9 bases. The germline gives CDR1 MDHEN, CDR2 SYDVKM. V lost 6 bases to trimming and J lost 2 bases; unmatched junction nucleotides: 6. This CDR3 is built from 15 residues. CDR3: CASRGQGSNTDTQYF. The CDR3 DNA reads TGTGCCAGCAGGGGACAGGGATCGAACACAGATACGCAGTATTTT. Full variable domain (missing parts from reference TRBV28 and TRBJ2-3): DVKVTQSSRYLVKRTGEKVFLECVQDMDHENMFWYRQDPGLGLRLIYFSYDVKMKEKGDIPEGYSVSREKKERFSLILESASTNQTSMYLCASRGQGSNTDTQYFGPGTRLTVL.

This clone came up a few times. This sequence joins TRBV7-2 and TRBJ2-7; D unclear. From germline, CDR1 is SGHTA and CDR2 FQGNSA. The V and J ends lost 5 bases and 4 bases respectively, with 12 bases between them. The CDR3 extends over 13 amino acids. This chain's CDR3 is CASSPTPLYEQYF. The CDR3 DNA follows: TGTGCCAGCAGCCCCACACCTCTATACGAGCAGTACTTC.

The chain employs TRBV5-1 and TRBJ2-2; 8 bases align to TRBD2. This CDR3 is 16 amino acids long. Germline lookup yields CDR1 SGHRS and CDR2 YFSETQ. The ends lost 1 base at V and 2 bases at J; junction bases unmatched: 4. This CDR3 reads CASSLLLADNTGELFF. The CDR3 region has the DNA TGCGCCAGCAGCTTGCTACTAGCGGATAACACCGGGGAGCTGTTTTTT.

The V and J genes are TRBV30 and TRBJ2-1; D is possibly TRBD1 or TRBD2 (5 bases each). The CDR3 spans 15 residues. Germline lookup yields CDR1 GTSNPN and CDR2 SVGIG (reference sequence). V was clipped by 3 bases and J by 4 bases, with 16 bases between them. This CDR3 is CAWSAPGTRYNEQFF. CDR3 coding DNA: TGTGCCTGGAGCGCCCCCGGGACCAGATACAATGAGCAGTTCTTC.

In its sample, this clone was seen a few times. The chain has TRBV24-1 and TRBJ1-2, with unresolved D. The ends were cut back, 11 bases at V and 2 bases at J, with 14 bases in the middle. CDR1 KGHDR and CDR2 SFDVKD come from the germline V gene. This CDR3 has 13 residues. Written as DNA, the CDR3 is TGTGCCAGCAGCTTGGCAGCCAACTATGGCTACACCTTC. Its translation: CASSLAANYGYTF.

This rearrangement joins TRBV6-9 to TRBJ1-1; D gene ambiguous. Per the germline V gene, CDR1 is MNHGY and CDR2 is SVAAGI. Trimming removed 3 bases from V and 6 bases from J, with 14 bases in between. The CDR3 loop spans 14 amino acids. The CDR3 nucleotides read TGTGCCAGCAGTTACGAAGCAGGAAGGGCTGAAGCTTTCTTT. It translates to CASSYEAGRAEAFF.

This clone has a handful of counts. The chain joins TRBV6-1 to TRBJ2-7; no clear D gene. Germline lookup yields CDR1 MNHNS and CDR2 SASEGT. Between the trimmed V and J ends, which lost 6 bases and 7 bases, there was a span of 10 bases. CDR3 length: 11 amino acids. The CDR3 protein is CASSSLREQYF. The CDR3 region has the DNA TGTGCCAGCAGCAGTTTACGGGAGCAGTACTTC.

This sequence joins TRBV28 and TRBJ1-5, with D uncertain. The V gene lost 3 bases and the J gene lost 7 bases, with 10 bases spanning the gap. Germline V gene lookup returns CDR1 MDHEN and CDR2 SYDVKM. The CDR3 consists of 13 residues. In DNA form, the CDR3 reads TGTGCCAGCAGTTTCCCAGGAGGCCAGCCCCAGCATTTT. It encodes CASSFPGGQPQHF.

This clone turned up a few times. V gene TRBV6-1 combines with J gene TRBJ1-2, with D possibly matching TRBD1 (6 bases). Trimming removed 6 bases from V and 3 bases from J, with 14 bases in between. Germline CDR1 and CDR2: MNHNS and SASEGT. CDR3 length: 14 amino acids. The CDR3 DNA follows: TGTGCCAGCAGCCGGACAGTCCTTGACTATGGCTACACCTTC. This gives the protein CASSRTVLDYGYTF.

The CDR3 spells CASATRTSYNSPLHF. The CDR3 DNA is TGTGCCAGCGCGACGAGGACGTCTTATAATTCACCCCTCCACTTT. The chain has TRBV6-2 or TRBV6-3 and TRBJ1-6; D gene uncertain. CDR3 length: 15 residues. Trimming stripped 8 bases from V and 4 bases from J, with 15 bases between. Germline V gene sequence: CDR1 MNHEY, CDR2 SVGEGT.

In this sample, this clone turned up a few times. The gene calls are TRBV15 and TRBJ2-2; TRBD2 agrees at 9 bases. Trimming cost V 0 bases and J 5 bases; bases outside gene matches: 10. The CDR3 has 18 amino acids. From germline, CDR1 is LNHNV and CDR2 YYDKDF (reference sequence). The CDR3 loop reads CATSRDTFAAGGTGELFF. The DNA of the CDR3 is TGTGCCACCAGCAGAGATACTTTTGCGGCGGGAGGGACCGGGGAGCTGTTTTTT.

In this sample, this clone turned up a few times. This chain uses TRBV6-1 with TRBJ2-1; 8 bases line up with TRBD1. J lost 5 bases, V lost 4 bases, and 10 bases had no gene match. The germline gives CDR1 MNHNS, CDR2 SASEGT. This CDR3 region has 16 residues. CDR3 nucleotides: TGTGCCAGCAGTGGGGTACGGACAGGGTGGAACAATGAGCAGTTCTTC. Translation: CASSGVRTGWNNEQFF.

By proportion, this clone is large (0.1 to 1%). The chain combines TRBV28 with TRBJ1-1, with 8 bases lining up with TRBD1. The CDR3 has 13 residues. CDR1 MDHEN and CDR2 SYDVKM come from the germline V gene. The V gene end was trimmed by 9 bases and the J gene end by 7 bases; junction bases not matched to a gene: 10. The CDR3 DNA follows: TGTGCCAGTTGCCCCAGGGGGCGAGTTGAAGCTTTCTTT. It codes for CASCPRGRVEAFF.

This clone turned up a few times. The V call is TRBV24-1, the J call TRBJ2-1; D not resolved. The CDR3 is made up of 13 amino acids. Per the germline V gene, CDR1 is KGHDR and CDR2 is SFDVKD. V gave up 4 bases and J gave up 5 bases, with 8 bases separating them. This chain's CDR3 is CATSDIVNNEQFF. The DNA for the CDR3 is TGTGCCACCAGTGACATAGTGAACAATGAGCAGTTCTTC.

This clone is medium-sized in the sample. V usage is TRBV6-2 or TRBV6-3 and J usage is TRBJ1-3, with D hard to call. The V and J ends lost 0 bases and 3 bases respectively, with 9 bases between them. CDR1 is MNHEY, CDR2 SVGEGT, per germline. This CDR3 region has 15 residues. The CDR3 sequence: CASSYSTGFGNTIYF. CDR3 bases: TGTGCCAGCAGTTACTCGACGGGATTTGGAAACACCATATATTTT.

A remark on this clone: A read error may produce the germline difference seen at one junction end. The gene calls are TRBV20-1 and TRBJ2-1; D may match TRBD1 or TRBD2 (5 bases each). The CDR3 extends over 14 amino acids. Germline V gene sequence: CDR1 DFQATT, CDR2 SNEGSKA (reference sequence). As DNA, the CDR3 is TGCAGTGCCACCAGCCCGGGGCTCAACAATGAGCAATTCTTC. It specifies CSATSPGLNNEQFF.